The clone carrying this TCR beta chain occurred once. The source of the sample is a study of blood T cell repertoires in COVID-19. Study details: The United States, Italy and Spain were the sources of the acute and convalescent COVID-19 samples.

The germline CDR1 and CDR2 sequences are GTSNPN and SVGIG (reference sequence). The CDR3 runs 13 residues. V gave up 3 bases and J gave up 2 bases, with 5 bases separating them. Measured with immunoSEQ multiplex PCR; TCRdb has only the in-frame clones, and not every one. In the table there are about 430,000 clones, 85% to 90% of which are singletons. This sequence originates from a man aged 30 to 39 who had recovered from COVID-19. This rearrangement joins TRBV30 to TRBJ2-6; D gene ambiguous. Material for sequencing was PBMCs or T cells enriched from blood (not recorded which). The CDR3 region is CAWRLAGANVLTF. CDR3 DNA: TGTGCCTGGAGGTTAGCTGGGGCCAACGTCCTGACTTTC.